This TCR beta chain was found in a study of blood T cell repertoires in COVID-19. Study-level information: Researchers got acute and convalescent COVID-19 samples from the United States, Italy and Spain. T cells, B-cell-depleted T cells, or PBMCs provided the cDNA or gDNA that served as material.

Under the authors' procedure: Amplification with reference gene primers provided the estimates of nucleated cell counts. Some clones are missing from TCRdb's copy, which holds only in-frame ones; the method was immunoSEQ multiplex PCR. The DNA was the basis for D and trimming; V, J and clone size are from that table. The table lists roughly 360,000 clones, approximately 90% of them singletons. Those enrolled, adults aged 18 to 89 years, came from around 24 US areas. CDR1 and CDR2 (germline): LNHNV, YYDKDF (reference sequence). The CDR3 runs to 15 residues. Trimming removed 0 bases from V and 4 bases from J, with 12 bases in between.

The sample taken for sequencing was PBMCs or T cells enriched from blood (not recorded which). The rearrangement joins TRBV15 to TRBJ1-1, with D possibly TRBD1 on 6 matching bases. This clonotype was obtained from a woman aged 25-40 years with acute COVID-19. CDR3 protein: CATSRDNRVSTEAFF. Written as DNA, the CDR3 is TGTGCCACCAGCAGAGATAACAGGGTGAGCACTGAAGCTTTCTTT.